These 28 T cell receptor beta chains originate from one sample sequenced in a study of CD8+ T cells in alopecia areata. Extracted from the samples, RNA was reverse transcribed into cDNA to serve as the sequencing template. Here immunoSEQ multiplex PCR was the method, and the copy in TCRdb shows in-frame clones only, minus some. This sample carries over 150,000 clones, approximately 60% of them seen once, and the ten largest clones take about 5.3%. The sequencing sample was made of CD8+ T cells sorted from blood. These TCRs come from a human donor in good health.

The V call is TRBV9, the J call TRBJ2-3, with 13 positions matching TRBD2. The germline gives CDR1 SGDLS, CDR2 YYNGEE. The CDR3 runs 17 residues. V trimming: 4 bases; J trimming: 2 bases; junction bases outside the gene matches: 7. CDR3 coding DNA: TGTGCCAGCAGCCCTAGGACTAGCGGGGGCCTCACAGATACGCAGTATTTT. Protein product: CASSPRTSGGLTDTQYF.

The rearrangement uses TRBV29-1 and TRBJ2-1; D is unresolved. From germline, CDR1 is SQVTM and CDR2 ANQGSEA. Trimming took 3 bases from V and 15 from J, leaving 18 bases between them. The CDR3 consists of 12 residues. For the CDR3, the DNA is TGCAGCGTTGACCTCCCCGGGCACCCGAGGTTCTTC. It encodes CSVDLPGHPRFF.

Turning to this clone: The sample carries other DNA sequences with the same CDR3. The chain has TRBV7-7 and TRBJ2-5; maybe TRBD1 (6 bases). The V and J ends lost 1 base and 5 bases respectively, with 8 bases between them. This CDR3 spans 13 amino acids. Germline CDR1 reads SSHAT; CDR2 reads FNYEAQ (reference sequence). CDR3 DNA sequence: TGTGCCAGCAGCTTAGGGCAGGGGGAGACCCAGTACTTC. As protein: CASSLGQGETQYF. The full variable domain, completed using reference TRBV7-7 and TRBJ2-5, is GAGVSQSPRYKVTKRGQDVTLRCDPISSHATLYWYQQALGQGPEFLTYFNYEAQPDKSGLPSDRFSAERPEGSISTLTIQRTEQRDSAMYRCASSLGQGETQYFGPGTRLLVL.

The sample holds a few counts of this clone. V is TRBV30 and J is TRBJ1-2; 10 positions agree with TRBD1. The CDR3 runs to 13 residues. V dropped 2 bases and J dropped 6; count of bases not matched to a gene: 3. Germline values: CDR1 GTSNPN, CDR2 SVGIG (reference sequence). The CDR3 spells CAWSRTGGDGYTF. As DNA, the CDR3 is TGTGCCTGGAGTAGGACAGGGGGTGATGGCTACACCTTC. Full variable domain (rest looked up from reference TRBV30 and TRBJ1-2): SQTIHQWPATLVQPVGSPLSLECTVEGTSNPNLYWYRQAAGRGLQLLFYSVGIGQISSEVPQNLSASRPQDRQFILSSKKLLLSDSGFYLCAWSRTGGDGYTFGSGTRLTVV.

The gene calls are TRBV6-6 and TRBJ2-6; D remains ambiguous. Trimming shortened V by 5 bases and J by 0 bases, and 8 bases separated the two germline ends. CDR1 and CDR2 (germline): MNHNY, SVGAGI (reference sequence). The CDR3 is 15 amino acids. The CDR3 sequence is CASSPGHSGANVLTF. The CDR3 nucleotides are TGTGCCAGCAGTCCCGGCCACTCTGGGGCCAACGTCCTGACTTTC.

This chain links TRBV29-1 with TRBJ2-7, with D hard to call. V lost 7 bases to trimming and J lost 4 bases, with 11 bases between them. CDR1 is SQVTM and CDR2 is ANQGSEA in the germline V gene. This CDR3 is built from 11 residues. CDR3 DNA sequence: TGCAGCGCCTCGGACGGATACGAGCAGTACTTC. Residues: CSASDGYEQYF.

This clone was observed a handful of times. The chain couples TRBV5-6 to TRBJ2-7; D possibly matches TRBD1 or TRBD2 (7 bases each). The CDR3 is made up of 16 amino acids. The germline V gene has CDR1 SGHDT and CDR2 YYEEEE. V lost 3 bases to trimming and J lost 0 bases, with 16 bases between them. The CDR3 DNA reads TGTGCCAGCAGCTGGGAGGGGACAGCCAACTCCTACGAGCAGTACTTC. It encodes CASSWEGTANSYEQYF.

The chain is built from TRBV5-1 and TRBJ2-1; 12 bases are shared with TRBD2. Losses at the gene ends were 6 bases for V and 4 bases for J; bases not matched to a gene: 14. The CDR3 totals 18 residues. Germline CDR1 and CDR2: SGHRS and YFSETQ. The CDR3 nucleotides are TGCGCCAGCATCCCAGGACTAGCGGGGCCAGCAACGTACAATGAGCAGTTCTTC. As protein: CASIPGLAGPATYNEQFF.

This sequence joins TRBV13 and TRBJ1-2, with D maybe TRBD1 (5 bases). Trimming removed 4 bases at V and 4 bases at J, with 16 bases between. Germline V gene lookup returns CDR1 PRHDT and CDR2 FYEKMQ (reference sequence). The CDR3 runs to 15 residues. CDR3 coding DNA: TGTGCCAGCAGCTCGGGGACGGACACGACCTATGGCTACACCTTC. This gives the protein CASSSGTDTTYGYTF.

This clone was counted only a few times. The chain is built from TRBV19 and TRBJ1-5; no definite D call. CDR3 length equals 13 residues. CDR1 and CDR2 from the germline V gene are LNHDA and SQIVND (reference sequence). Trimming removed 6 bases at V and 7 bases at J, with 13 bases between. The CDR3 DNA follows: TGTGCCAGTAGCCCAAGGTCGATCCAGCCCCAGCATTTT. This gives the protein CASSPRSIQPQHF.

CDR3 loop: CASSYRDRGTETQYF. CDR3 sequence (DNA): TGTGCCAGCAGTTACCGGGACAGGGGTACGGAGACCCAGTACTTC. The V and J genes are TRBV6-6 and TRBJ2-5, with 10 bases fitting TRBD1. V lost 2 bases and J lost 5; bases outside the gene matches: 5. CDR1 and CDR2 from the germline V gene are MNHNY and SVGAGI (reference sequence). The CDR3 has 15 amino acids.

The chain links TRBV5-6 to TRBJ2-1; 8 bases are a match to TRBD1. This CDR3 is 15 amino acids long. Trimming took 2 bases from V and 5 from J; bases not matched to a gene: 6. From germline, CDR1 is SGHDT and CDR2 YYEEEE. CDR3 sequence (DNA): TGTGCCAGCAGCTTTGGACAGGGTTCTCACAATGAGCAGTTCTTC. This translates into CASSFGQGSHNEQFF.

The gene calls are TRBV6-5 and TRBJ2-1; D not certain. The V end was cut by 2 bases, the J end by 1 base, with 9 bases between. CDR3 length equals 15 residues. Germline loops: CDR1 MNHEY, CDR2 SVGAGI. CDR3 nucleotide sequence: TGTGCCAGCAGTTACGTCAGCTCTTCCTACAATGAGCAGTTCTTC. Translation: CASSYVSSSYNEQFF.

The genes are TRBV5-1 and TRBJ2-1, with TRBD1 identical over 9 bases. Germline CDR1 reads SGHRS; CDR2 reads YFSETQ. V trimming: 4 bases; J trimming: 6 bases; junction bases outside the gene matches: 2. The length of the CDR3 is 13 residues. Here the CDR3 DNA reads TGCGCCAGCAGCAGGGGACAGGGCAATGAGCAGTTCTTC. Its protein is CASSRGQGNEQFF.

The chain couples TRBV7-9 to TRBJ1-2; D ambiguous. The CDR3 covers 15 residues. Germline V CDR1 and CDR2: SEHNR, FQNEAQ (reference sequence). Trimming pared 2 bases from V and 0 bases from J, leaving 10 bases between. For the CDR3, the DNA is TGTGCCAGCAGCTTACCGGCGTCAGCTAACTATGGCTACACCTTC. It encodes CASSLPASANYGYTF.

The chain uses TRBV2 and TRBJ2-1; a weak D match, TRBD1 (6 bases). The V end was cut by 6 bases, the J end by 2 bases, with 14 bases between. CDR3 length: 15 residues. The V gene's germline CDR1 is SNHLY and CDR2 FYNNEI. The CDR3, as DNA: TGTGCCAGCAGCCGGTGGACAGAGGCCTACAATGAGCAGTTCTTC. Translated, it gives CASSRWTEAYNEQFF. Full variable domain (missing parts from reference TRBV2 and TRBJ2-1): EPEVTQTPSHQVTQMGQEVILRCVPISNHLYFYWYRQILGQKVEFLVSFYNNEISEKSEIFDDQFSVERPDGSNFTLKIRSTKLEDSAMYFCASSRWTEAYNEQFFGPGTRLTVL.

V usage is TRBV9 and J usage is TRBJ2-5, with 8 bases lining up with TRBD2. The CDR3 is made up of 15 amino acids. The germline V gene has CDR1 SGDLS and CDR2 YYNGEE. The ends lost 3 bases at V and 1 base at J; junction bases unmatched: 5. CDR3 nucleotides: TGTGCCAGCAGCGGCCAAACTAGCGGCCAAGAGACCCAGTACTTC. Translation gives CASSGQTSGQETQYF.

This clone was detected only a few times. This chain joins TRBV6-6 and TRBJ1-4; TRBD1 is a possible D gene (5 bases). Germline loops: CDR1 MNHNY, CDR2 SVGAGI (reference sequence). V was pared by 2 bases and J by 8 bases, with 12 bases between. This CDR3 is built from 14 residues. CDR3 residues: CASSYGGEGEKLFF. The CDR3 bases are TGTGCCAGCAGTTACGGAGGGGAAGGGGAAAAACTGTTTTTT.

This rearrangement joins TRBV2 to TRBJ2-7, with 8 bases fitting TRBD1. The CDR3 runs to 14 residues. Germline trimming cut 11 bases from V and 0 bases from J; bases unmatched to any gene: 9. Germline V gives CDR1 SNHLY, CDR2 FYNNEI. The CDR3 loop reads CAGPGQVDSYEQYF. The DNA for the CDR3 is TGTGCCGGACCGGGACAGGTCGACTCCTACGAGCAGTACTTC. The variable domain in full, with the rest retrieved from reference TRBV2 and TRBJ2-7, is EPEVTQTPSHQVTQMGQEVILRCVPISNHLYFYWYRQILGQKVEFLVSFYNNEISEKSEIFDDQFSVERPDGSNFTLKIRSTKLEDSAMYFCAGPGQVDSYEQYFGPGTRLTVT.

The chain carries TRBV9 and TRBJ2-3, with no clear D. Germline lookup yields CDR1 SGDLS and CDR2 YYNGEE. CDR3 size: 13 residues. The V end was cut by 3 bases, the J end by 13 bases, with 18 bases between. The CDR3 reads CASSGGGRKDEYF. CDR3 in DNA: TGTGCCAGCAGCGGGGGTGGTAGGAAAGACGAGTATTTT. Variable domain in full (rest from reference TRBV9 and TRBJ2-3): DSGVTQTPKHLITATGQRVTLRCSPRSGDLSVYWYQQSLDQGLQFLIQYYNGEERAKGNILERFSAQQFPDLHSELNLSSLELGDSALYFCASSGGGRKDEYFGPGTRLTVL.

The V call is TRBV5-1, the J call TRBJ1-6, with 9 nucleotides matching TRBD1. Germline loops: CDR1 SGHRS, CDR2 YFSETQ. CDR3 length: 16 residues. The junction had 5 bases not matched to a gene; V was cut back by 4 bases and J by 3 bases. CDR3 amino acids: CASSLRQGDYNSPLHF. Here the CDR3 DNA reads TGCGCCAGCAGCCTCCGACAGGGGGACTATAATTCACCCCTCCACTTT.

In its sample, this clone was seen a few times. The rearrangement joins TRBV11-3 to TRBJ2-1, with 9 bases fitting TRBD1. The CDR3 has 16 residues. V lost 1 base, J lost 7 bases, and 8 bases stayed unmatched. Germline V CDR1 and CDR2: SGHNT, YENEEA. CDR3 region: CASSLGSGQGRNEQFF. The CDR3 DNA sequence: TGTGCCAGCAGCTTAGGCTCGGGACAGGGACGGAATGAGCAGTTCTTC.

This rearrangement joins TRBV29-1 to TRBJ1-2; unclear D gene. The CDR3 sequence is 13 residues long. CDR1 SQVTM and CDR2 ANQGSEA come from the germline V gene. The germline V and J ends were trimmed by 3 bases and 4 bases, with 12 bases remaining between them. Here the CDR3 reads CSVEVAQAYGYTF. The CDR3 DNA sequence: TGCAGCGTTGAGGTGGCCCAGGCCTATGGCTACACCTTC.

About this clone itself: This sample includes further DNA sequences coding for the same CDR3. The genes are TRBV4-1 and TRBJ2-3; D possibly corresponds to TRBD2 (6 bases). This CDR3 is 13 amino acids long. The V end lost 2 bases, the J end lost 6 bases, and 9 bases lay between the germline ends. From germline, CDR1 is MGHRA and CDR2 YSYEKL. CDR3 region: CASSQPRGDTQYF. The CDR3 region has the DNA TGCGCCAGCAGCCAACCCCGGGGGGATACGCAGTATTTT.

The J gene is TRBJ2-5, the V gene TRBV6-5; no clear D gene. Trimming took off 0 bases at V and 10 bases at J, with 6 bases between the two ends. CDR3 length: 11 amino acids. Germline-derived CDR1 and CDR2 are MNHEY and SVGAGI. The CDR3 loop reads CASSYSGFQYF. The CDR3, as DNA: TGTGCCAGCAGTTACTCGGGTTTCCAGTACTTC.

A single count supports this clone. The chain uses TRBV4-1 and TRBJ2-3; D gene uncertain. This CDR3 contains 16 residues. V gave up 4 bases and J gave up 0 bases, with 14 bases separating them. Per the germline V gene, CDR1 is MGHRA and CDR2 is YSYEKL. CDR3 residues: CASSLEGPASTDTQYF. CDR3 nucleotide sequence: TGCGCCAGCAGCCTCGAAGGTCCAGCTAGCACAGATACGCAGTATTTT.

This clone was picked up a small number of times. CDR3 nucleotide sequence: TGTGCCAGCAGCCCAGCGGGGGCGAGAGATGAGCAGTTCTTC. It is translated as CASSPAGARDEQFF. The chain joins TRBV7-7 to TRBJ2-1, with 8 bases that match TRBD2. CDR1 and CDR2 from the germline V gene are SSHAT and FNYEAQ (reference sequence). The CDR3 is 14 residues long. V lost 5 bases and J lost 8; bases outside the gene matches: 8.

The V gene is TRBV2, the J gene TRBJ1-6, with D unclear. The CDR3 has 16 amino acids. The V gene lost 2 bases and the J gene lost 0 bases, with 8 bases spanning the gap. Germline V lookup: CDR1 SNHLY, CDR2 FYNNEI. The chain's CDR3 is CASSEYQSSYNSPLHF. The CDR3 bases are TGTGCCAGCAGTGAATATCAGAGCTCCTATAATTCACCCCTCCACTTT.